Listed below are T cell receptor beta chains from one sample, sequenced in a study of cytomegalovirus exposure and HLA in healthy donors. Generated by immunoSEQ multiplex PCR, the TCRdb table keeps only in-frame clones and is missing some. This sample carries some 150,000 clones, over 70% of them seen once, and the ten largest clones take roughly 4.4%. Sequenced input: PBMCs. Receptor source: a man aged 25 to 40 in good health and CMV-seronegative. The CDR3 runs from the conserved cysteine through the conserved F or W. A D gene is named only where the DNA matches it firmly. Clone size is not always given. Where it is, it says once, few, many or a class for expanded clones.

clone_size | j_call | v_call | d_call | cdr3_nt | cdr3_aa
- | TRBJ2-7 | TRBV13 | - | TGTGCCAGCAGCTCCCAAGGTGCGGGATACTACGAGCAGTACTTC | CASSSQGAGYYEQYF
- | TRBJ2-2 | TRBV5-1 | TRBD2 | TGCGCCAGCAGCTTGGATCCTGCGGGGGGTTTAACCGGGGAGCTGTTTTTT | CASSLDPAGGLTGELFF
few | TRBJ1-2 | TRBV6-5 | - | TGTGCCAGCAGTTATCTAGCAGGGGCTGGTGGCTACACCTTC | CASSYLAGAGGYTF
- | TRBJ2-7 | TRBV10-2 | TRBD2 | TGCGCCAGCAGTGGAGTGAGGACTAGAGACGAGCAGTACTTC | CASSGVRTRDEQYF
- | TRBJ2-1 | TRBV25-1 | TRBD1 | TGTGCCAGCAGTGGAACCATTCGACAGGGATTCGCCTACAATGAGCAGTTCTTC | CASSGTIRQGFAYNEQFF
- | TRBJ2-7 | TRBV7-6 | TRBD1 | TGTGCCAGCAGCTTAGGGTTAGGGGGCTTAGAGAGCGAGCAGTACTTC | CASSLGLGGLESEQYF
- | TRBJ2-1 | TRBV30 | - | TGTGCCTGGGGGGCCAGGTACGAGCAGTTCTTC | CAWGARYEQFF
- | TRBJ2-2 | TRBV30 | - | TGTGCCTGGAGTGTAACGGTCCCCGGGGAGCTGTTTTTT | CAWSVTVPGELFF
- | TRBJ2-5 | TRBV7-7 | TRBD2 | TGTGCCAGCAGCTTAGGCCTAGCGGGGGCGGTGACCCAGTACTTC | CASSLGLAGAVTQYF
- | TRBJ2-7 | TRBV19 | - | TGTGCCAGTAGTATAGCAGGGCCGTACGAGCAGTACTTC | CASSIAGPYEQYF
- | TRBJ1-1 | TRBV5-1 | - | TGCGCCAGCAGCGGGACGGGGGTGGCCCTTACGCTCGGCACTGAAGCTTTCTTT | CASSGTGVALTLGTEAFF
- | TRBJ2-3 | TRBV9 | - | TGTGCCAGCAGCGTAGGAAGGGGTTCAGATACGCAGTATTTT | CASSVGRGSDTQYF
- | TRBJ2-7 | TRBV28 | TRBD1 | TGTGCCAGCAGTCCCCAGGGGGACAGGGACTACGAGCAGTACTTC | CASSPQGDRDYEQYF
- | TRBJ1-2 | TRBV7-2 | - | TGTGCCAGCAGCTTAGTTCCCACGTGGGCAGGGGAAGATGGCTACACCTTC | CASSLVPTWAGEDGYTF
- | TRBJ2-2 | TRBV2 | TRBD2 | TGTGCCAGCAGTGAAATAGCGGGAGAGACCGGGGAGCTGTTTTTT | CASSEIAGETGELFF
- | TRBJ2-7 | TRBV6-5 | TRBD1 | TGTGCCAGCAGTTACTCGAGAGACAGGGGATCCTACGAGCAGTACTTC | CASSYSRDRGSYEQYF
- | TRBJ2-3 | TRBV6-4 | TRBD2 | TGTGCCAGCAGTGACTCGCTAGCGGGGGCAGATACGCAGTATTTT | CASSDSLAGADTQYF
once | TRBJ2-1 | TRBV5-1 | TRBD2 | TGCGCCAGCAGAGCGCAGTCCGGGGGGAACAATGAGCAGTTCTTC | CASRAQSGGNNEQFF
- | TRBJ2-3 | TRBV5-1 | TRBD1 | TGCGCCAGCAGCTTGGGGTTCGGACAGGGACCAGATACGCAGTATTTT | CASSLGFGQGPDTQYF
- | TRBJ1-1 | TRBV18 | - | TGTGCCAGCTCACCAATATACACTGAAGCTTTCTTT | CASSPIYTEAFF
few | TRBJ2-7 | TRBV7-9 | - | TGTGCCAGCAGCCACCGGGTCTCCTACGAGCAGTACTTC | CASSHRVSYEQYF
- | TRBJ1-2 | TRBV7-2 | - | TGTGCCAGCAGCCCAACGAACCTCCTAAACTATGGCTACACCTTC | CASSPTNLLNYGYTF
- | TRBJ1-1 | TRBV20-1 | - | TGCAGTGCGCCCAGGGGAACTGAAGCTTTCTTT | CSAPRGTEAFF
- | TRBJ1-1 | TRBV5-1 | - | TGCGCCAGCAGCTTGGTGGCGGGCAAGACTGAAGCTTTCTTT | CASSLVAGKTEAFF
- | TRBJ1-5 | TRBV6-5 | TRBD1 | TGTGCCAGCAGTTACTCGGGACAGGGGAATCAGCCCCAGCATTTT | CASSYSGQGNQPQHF
once | TRBJ2-7 | TRBV7-9 | TRBD2 | TGTGCCAGCAGCTTTGGACTAGCGGGAGACGAGCAGTACTTC | CASSFGLAGDEQYF
- | TRBJ2-7 | TRBV5-1 | - | TGCGCCAGCAGCCCAGGTTCCTCCTACGAGCAGTACTTC | CASSPGSSYEQYF
- | TRBJ1-5 | TRBV5-6 | - | TGTGCCAGCAGCACATCCGGAACAGCTTATCAGCCCCAGCATTTT | CASSTSGTAYQPQHF
- | TRBJ1-1 | TRBV7-9 | - | TGTGCCAGCAGCCGAAGACGGACAGCTGAACGGGCTGAAGCTTTCTTT | CASSRRRTAERAEAFF
once | TRBJ1-1 | TRBV6-5 | - | TGTGCCAGCAGTTTTCAGGGGAACACTGAAGCTTTCTTT | CASSFQGNTEAFF
few | TRBJ2-2 | TRBV30 | TRBD2 | TGTGCCTGGGGAGTGAGGAGCGGGGGAACCGGGGAGCTGTTTTTT | CAWGVRSGGTGELFF
few | TRBJ1-2 | TRBV5-1 | TRBD1 | TGCGCCAGCAGCTTGGGACGATTCACAGGGGTTGGTGGCTACACCTTC | CASSLGRFTGVGGYTF
few | TRBJ2-7 | TRBV5-4 | - | TGTGCCAGCACCGCTTACGGGAGCTCCTACGAGCAGTACTTC | CASTAYGSSYEQYF
once | TRBJ2-1 | TRBV7-2 | TRBD2 | TGTGCCAGCAGCTGGACTAGCGGGGGACTAGGCAATGAGCAGTTCTTC | CASSWTSGGLGNEQFF
- | TRBJ1-5 | TRBV13 | - | TGTGCCAGCAGCTCCCTGGGGAGCTGGCCCCAGCATTTT | CASSSLGSWPQHF
few | TRBJ1-2 | TRBV14 | TRBD1 | TGTGCCAGCAGCCAAACTTCAGGGGGCGCTGGCTACACCTTC | CASSQTSGGAGYTF
- | TRBJ1-1 | TRBV28 | TRBD1 | TGTGCCAGCAGTTATACAGGGGCCCGTACTGAAGCTTTCTTT | CASSYTGARTEAFF
- | TRBJ2-7 | TRBV7-9 | - | TGTGCCAGCAGCTTGACGGGCTACGAGCAGTACTTC | CASSLTGYEQYF
- | TRBJ1-1 | TRBV27 | - | TGTGCCAGCAGTCAGGGGACATTCAACACTGAAGCTTTCTTT | CASSQGTFNTEAFF
- | TRBJ2-3 | TRBV5-1 | TRBD2 | TGCGCCAGCAGCTTCAGCGGGGGCGGAACAGATACGCAGTATTTT | CASSFSGGGTDTQYF
once | TRBJ2-7 | TRBV30 | - | TGTGCCTGGAGTGGGGGCGACAACTACGAGCAGTACTTC | CAWSGGDNYEQYF
- | TRBJ2-7 | TRBV19 | - | TGTGCCAGTAGTATCTATTCGGCGGGCGAGCAGTACTTC | CASSIYSAGEQYF
- | TRBJ2-5 | TRBV6-1 | - | TGTGCCAGCAGTGAAGAAAACAGCCCACAAGAGACCCAGTACTTC | CASSEENSPQETQYF
- | TRBJ1-5 | TRBV18 | TRBD1 | TGTGCCAGCTCACCTGCCGGGACAGGGGGCGAGCAGCCCCAGCATTTT | CASSPAGTGGEQPQHF
- | TRBJ1-4 | TRBV28 | - | TGTGCCAGCAGTCGCTACAGAGCAACTAATGAAAAACTGTTTTTT | CASSRYRATNEKLFF
- | TRBJ2-4 | TRBV4-1 | - | TGCGCCAGCAGCCAAATCCTAGCCAAAAACATTCAGTACTTC | CASSQILAKNIQYF
- | TRBJ2-1 | TRBV4-3 | - | TGCGCCAGCAGCCAAGATAGCGTCACGCAGTTCTTC | CASSQDSVTQFF
- | TRBJ1-1 | TRBV27 | - | TGTGCCAGCAGTTTGACAGACCTCACTGAAGCTTTCTTT | CASSLTDLTEAFF
- | TRBJ2-7 | TRBV27 | TRBD2 | TGTGCCAGCAGTTTATATCCTAGCGGGAGTGATTCCAGGGACGAGCAGTACTTC | CASSLYPSGSDSRDEQYF
- | TRBJ1-1 | TRBV6-1 | - | TGTGCCAGCAGCTACACTGAAGCTTTCTTT | CASSYTEAFF
- | TRBJ1-2 | TRBV28 | TRBD1 | TGTGCCAGCAGTCTACCCGGGACAGGGTGGAATGGCTACACCTTC | CASSLPGTGWNGYTF
- | TRBJ2-1 | TRBV9 | TRBD1 | TGTGCCAGCAGCGCTCAGGGGGCTAGCTCCTACAATGAGCAGTTCTTC | CASSAQGASSYNEQFF
- | TRBJ1-2 | TRBV30 | - | TGTGCCTGGAGTGTACTAAAAGGTTATGGCTACACCTTC | CAWSVLKGYGYTF
- | TRBJ1-3 | TRBV28 | - | TGTGCCAGCAGTTCGCGCCTCTCTGGAAACACCATATATTTT | CASSSRLSGNTIYF
- | TRBJ1-5 | TRBV2 | - | TGTGCCAGCAGAGATCAGGGTTGGAGCGATCAGCCCCAGCATTTT | CASRDQGWSDQPQHF